These 19 T cell receptor beta chains were all obtained from the same sample, sequenced in a study of cytomegalovirus exposure and HLA in healthy donors. With 60 Vbeta and 13 Jbeta primers, the PCR was carried out. The repertoire was sequenced with immunoSEQ multiplex PCR; TCRdb's copy has only in-frame clones and lacks some. The data contain 180,000 or so clones, 77% of them singletons. Specimen: PBMCs. These receptor sequences come from a female donor in good health and CMV-seronegative.

This clone was seen a single time. The rearrangement links TRBV5-1 to TRBJ2-4, with 12 nucleotides matching TRBD1. Per the germline V gene, CDR1 is SGHRS and CDR2 is YFSETQ. The CDR3 is 16 residues long. J was trimmed by 7 bases and V by 1 base; bases with no gene match: 6. The CDR3 loop reads CASSLNSGTGGNIQYF. The CDR3 DNA reads TGCGCCAGCAGCTTGAATTCAGGGACAGGGGGCAACATTCAGTACTTC.

This chain joins TRBV9 and TRBJ2-3; 11 bases are a match to TRBD2. The germline V gene encodes CDR1 SGDLS and CDR2 YYNGEE. V shed 4 bases and J 1 base; nucleotides not matched to a gene: 5. This CDR3 has 16 residues. CDR3 DNA sequence: TGTGCCAGCAGCCCCCGACTAGCGGGGCGCACAGATACGCAGTATTTT. This gives the protein CASSPRLAGRTDTQYF. The complete variable domain, with remaining parts taken from reference TRBV9 and TRBJ2-3, reads DSGVTQTPKHLITATGQRVTLRCSPRSGDLSVYWYQQSLDQGLQFLIQYYNGEERAKGNILERFSAQQFPDLHSELNLSSLELGDSALYFCASSPRLAGRTDTQYFGPGTRLTVL.

This clone has a handful of counts. The DNA of the CDR3 is TGTGCCAGCAGCTCCGGGGGACAGGAGGCCTACGAGCAGTACTTC. The encoded protein is CASSSGGQEAYEQYF. This rearrangement joins TRBV5-5 to TRBJ2-7; 8 bases match TRBD1. CDR3 size: 15 residues. Per the germline V gene, CDR1 is SGHKS and CDR2 is YYEKEE (reference sequence). J gave up 2 bases and V 3 bases, and 7 bases lay outside the gene matches.

The chain links TRBV29-1 to TRBJ2-1; maybe TRBD1 (6 bases). V lost 2 bases, J lost 3 bases, and 8 bases lay in between. Germline V gives CDR1 SQVTM, CDR2 ANQGSEA. The CDR3 consists of 13 residues. CDR3 amino acids: CSVERQDYNEQFF. CDR3 nucleotide sequence: TGCAGCGTTGAAAGACAGGACTACAATGAGCAGTTCTTC.

The chain carries TRBV29-1 and TRBJ2-2; 8 nucleotides match TRBD1. Losses at the gene ends were 6 bases for V and 5 bases for J; bases not matched to a gene: 20. CDR3 length: 18 residues. Germline V gives CDR1 SQVTM, CDR2 ANQGSEA. CDR3 sequence: CSVATGTGLLGFTGELFF. The CDR3 nucleotides read TGCAGCGTGGCCACCGGGACAGGTCTCTTAGGGTTTACCGGGGAGCTGTTTTTT.

J is TRBJ2-5 and V is TRBV30; 8 bases match TRBD2. The J call may be mistaken, given a closer DNA end match to TRBJ2-7. CDR3 length: 15 residues. CDR1 GTSNPN and CDR2 SVGIG come from the germline V gene (reference sequence). The CDR3: CAWSPKAGAPYEQYF. The CDR3 DNA is TGTGCCTGGAGTCCAAAAGCGGGAGCTCCCTACGAGCAGTACTTC.

This chain joins TRBV5-1 and TRBJ1-1, with 8 positions matching TRBD1. The CDR3 has 16 amino acids. CDR1 is SGHRS, CDR2 YFSETQ, per germline. Trimming took 2 bases from V and 3 from J; bases not matched to a gene: 9. This CDR3 is CASSLNRGGRDTEAFF. For the CDR3, the DNA is TGCGCCAGCAGCTTAAACAGGGGGGGGAGAGACACTGAAGCTTTCTTT. Complete variable domain (other parts from reference TRBV5-1 and TRBJ1-1): KAGVTQTPRYLIKTRGQQVTLSCSPISGHRSVSWYQQTPGQGLQFLFEYFSETQRNKGNFPGRFSGRQFSNSRSEMNVSTLELGDSALYLCASSLNRGGRDTEAFFGQGTRLTVV.

This rearrangement joins TRBV5-1 to TRBJ2-3; 13 nucleotides match TRBD2. Germline values: CDR1 SGHRS, CDR2 YFSETQ. V shed 4 bases, J shed 5 bases, and the junction held 7 bases outside the gene matches. CDR3 length: 16 amino acids. CDR3 region: CASSAPGLAGIDTQYF. DNA of the CDR3: TGCGCCAGCAGCGCCCCGGGACTAGCGGGGATAGATACGCAGTATTTT.

The chain combines TRBV14 with TRBJ1-1; the D is unclear. Trimming shortened V by 0 bases and J by 1 base, and 15 bases separated the two germline ends. Germline V gene data show CDR1 as SGHDN and CDR2 as FVKESK. The CDR3 has 17 amino acids. The DNA for the CDR3 is TGTGCCAGCAGCCAAGATCCTCGGGTCGTCGCGAACACTGAAGCTTTCTTT. Translation gives CASSQDPRVVANTEAFF.

CDR3 in amino acids: CASSRDREAFF. The DNA of the CDR3 is TGTGCCAGCAGTAGGGACAGGGAGGCTTTCTTT. The chain links TRBV2 to TRBJ1-1; 9 bases align to TRBD1. The CDR3 loop spans 11 amino acids. V lost 5 bases to trimming and J lost 11 bases; unmatched junction nucleotides: 3. In germline, CDR1 is SNHLY, CDR2 FYNNEI. The full variable domain, rest sourced from reference TRBV2 and TRBJ1-1, is EPEVTQTPSHQVTQMGQEVILRCVPISNHLYFYWYRQILGQKVEFLVSFYNNEISEKSEIFDDQFSVERPDGSNFTLKIRSTKLEDSAMYFCASSRDREAFFGQGTRLTVV.

The chain combines TRBV6-1 with TRBJ1-2; unclear D gene. Germline CDR1 MNHNS, CDR2 SASEGT. The CDR3 runs 14 residues. Trimming removed 2 bases at V and 4 bases at J, with 11 bases between. The DNA of the CDR3 is TGTGCCAGCAGTGAATCCGCAGTTTCCTATGGCTACACCTTC. Its protein is CASSESAVSYGYTF.

This chain connects TRBV5-8 to TRBJ2-3, with 9 bases lining up with TRBD2. There are 16 residues in the CDR3. Germline CDR1 and CDR2: SGHTS and YDEGEE. The trim removed 3 bases at V and 1 base at J, leaving 6 bases unmatched. The CDR3 sequence: CASSYERGARTDTQYF. The CDR3 DNA follows: TGTGCCAGCAGCTACGAGCGGGGGGCCCGCACAGATACGCAGTATTTT.

This clone appeared a single time. The rearrangement joins TRBV7-3 to TRBJ2-1, with 14 bases matching TRBD2. The CDR3 is 19 amino acids. Per germline, CDR1 SGHTA and CDR2 FQGTGA. J gave up 8 bases and V 1 base, and 13 bases lay outside the gene matches. In DNA, the CDR3 is TGTGCCAGCAGCTTAAGTCCAGGGGGACTAGCGGGAGTATCGTATGAGCAGTTCTTC. This translates into CASSLSPGGLAGVSYEQFF.

This sequence joins TRBV18 and TRBJ2-3; 8 nucleotides match TRBD1. The CDR3 covers 15 residues. J was trimmed by 0 bases and V by 3 bases; bases with no gene match: 2. The germline CDR1 and CDR2 sequences are KGHSH and LQKENI. CDR3 residues: CASSPDRVSTDTQYF. The CDR3 DNA follows: TGTGCCAGCTCACCGGACAGGGTGAGCACAGATACGCAGTATTTT.

This clone was seen once. This chain uses TRBV5-1 with TRBJ1-4; 9 bases align to TRBD1. Germline trimming cut 5 bases from V and 7 bases from J; bases unmatched to any gene: 9. Germline assignment: CDR1 SGHRS and CDR2 YFSETQ. The length of the CDR3 is 15 residues. In nucleotides, the CDR3 is TGCGCCAGCAGTTCCTTACAGGGGGCGATTGAAAAACTGTTTTTT. Translating it yields CASSSLQGAIEKLFF.

V and J are TRBV30 and TRBJ1-5; D unresolved. V was shortened by 0 bases and J by 4 bases, with 10 bases between the two germline ends. CDR1 and CDR2 (germline): GTSNPN, SVGIG (reference sequence). CDR3 length equals 14 residues. The CDR3 region has the DNA TGTGCCTGGAGTGTAGGTACAGTAAATCAGCCCCAGCATTTT. It codes for CAWSVGTVNQPQHF.

The table lists this clone with a count of one. This specimen includes other DNA sequences encoding the same CDR3. The CDR3 DNA sequence: TGTGCCAGCAGTGCAGGGACAGTCTTACACACGGATACGCAGTATTTT. Residues: CASSAGTVLHTDTQYF. This sequence joins TRBV25-1 and TRBJ2-3; 7 nucleotides line up with TRBD1. There are 16 residues in the CDR3. In germline, CDR1 is MGHDK, CDR2 SYGVNS. Trimming cost V 4 bases and J 6 bases; bases outside gene matches: 13.

A single count supports this clone. In DNA form, the CDR3 reads TGCGCCAGCAGCTATCGACAGGGATATAATGAAAAACTGTTTTTT. Translated: CASSYRQGYNEKLFF. The rearrangement uses TRBV5-1 and TRBJ1-4; 7 nucleotides match TRBD1. CDR1 and CDR2 from the germline V gene are SGHRS and YFSETQ. The CDR3 is made up of 15 amino acids. Trimming removed 3 bases from V and 4 bases from J; junction bases left unmatched: 6.

The chain uses TRBV5-6 and TRBJ2-3; D may be TRBD1 (6 bases). The germline V and J ends were trimmed by 2 bases and 3 bases, with 7 bases remaining between them. The CDR3 loop spans 13 amino acids. Germline CDR1 reads SGHDT; CDR2 reads YYEEEE. CDR3 region: CASSFGTTDTQYF. In DNA, the CDR3 is TGTGCCAGCAGCTTCGGGACAACAGATACGCAGTATTTT.